This T cell receptor (beta chain) was retrieved from a study of cytomegalovirus exposure and HLA in healthy donors. Whole-study findings and limits: Presence/absence comparisons presumed near-even sequencing depth among donors. Later genetic work tied a missense DCLRE1C variant to beta-chain V and J trimming. Evidence from a later analysis indicated that most CMV-associated TCR beta chains looked HLA-restricted.

As regards this clone: As yet, its antigen is unknown.

PCR employed 60 Vbeta and 13 Jbeta primers. Method: immunoSEQ multiplex PCR; TCRdb's copy keeps in-frame clones and lacks some. Among roughly 200,000 clones listed, 70% to 90% were seen once. V was shortened by 2 bases and J by 3 bases, with 5 bases between the two germline ends. The germline V gene encodes CDR1 ENHRY and CDR2 SYGVKD. This CDR3 spans 13 amino acids. The chain employs TRBV10-3 and TRBJ2-1, with D hard to call. Specimen: PBMCs. This clonotype was obtained from a man aged 25 to 40 in good health and CMV-seronegative. CDR3 sequence (DNA): TGTGCCATCAGTGAGCCCTACTACAATGAGCAGTTCTTC. Protein product: CAISEPYYNEQFF.